The clone carrying this T cell receptor beta chain was detected a few times. Its antigen remains unidentified. V lost 2 bases, J lost 8 bases, and 12 bases lay in between. CDR1 MNHEY and CDR2 SVGAGI come from the germline V gene. The length of the CDR3 is 14 residues. This specimen comes from a study of cytomegalovirus exposure and HLA in healthy donors. A multiplex PCR was run with 60 Vbeta primers and 13 Jbeta primers. As handled by the study authors: Unique TCR beta chains numbered around 80 million in a later analysis, with some 9.9 million shared. Sequencing was performed with immunoSEQ multiplex PCR; in TCRdb, only in-frame clones are kept and a portion is missing. The V and J calls and clone size come from that table; D and trimming were worked out from the DNA. The sample has approximately 190,000 clones, approximately 12% seen once. Regarding the study as a whole: Investigators reported over 150 TCR beta chains as tied to cytomegalovirus.

The sequence was collected from a man between 50 and 59 years old in good health and CMV-seropositive. Sequencing was performed on PBMCs. The V and J genes are TRBV6-5 and TRBJ1-4, with D hard to call. The CDR3 loop reads CASSYRQASEKLFF. Written as DNA, the CDR3 is TGTGCCAGCAGTTACCGGCAAGCGAGCGAAAAACTGTTTTTT.